In this sample, the clone carrying this T cell receptor (beta chain) turned up many times. Its target is unknown. These data come from a study of T cells after posttransplantation cyclophosphamide. General observations from the study: Donor CD8+ memory clones often dominated recipient blood repertoires at later times. After PTCy, TRB diversity resembled that of CNI/methotrexate controls. Skin or GI-infiltrating T cells shared few TRB sequences with blood.

The related graft donor's blood sample was taken on the day of bone marrow donation. Generated by immunoSEQ multiplex PCR, the TCRdb table keeps only in-frame clones and is missing some. In total the sample includes 35,000 to 45,000 clones, none of them seen once. The sequencing input was PBMCs. This TCR derives from a man aged 35 to 55 in good health, CMV-negative, and a related stem cell transplant donor.

The CDR3: CASSPRWEGLGHNEQFF. The DNA of the CDR3 is TGTGCCAGCAGCCCCCGGTGGGAGGGTTTAGGCCACAATGAGCAGTTCTTC. V gene TRBV11-3 combines with J gene TRBJ2-1; 7 nucleotides align to TRBD2. CDR1 and CDR2 (germline): SGHNT, YENEEA. V was clipped by 5 bases and J by 5 bases; unmatched bases: 15. The CDR3 has 17 residues. Full variable domain (missing parts from reference TRBV11-3 and TRBJ2-1): EAGVVQSPRYKIIEKKQPVAFWCNPISGHNTLYWYLQNLGQGPELLIRYENEEAVDDSQLPKDRFSAERLKGVDSTLKIQPAELGDSAVYLCASSPRWEGLGHNEQFFGPGTRLTVL.